Listed below are T cell receptor beta chains from one sample, sequenced in a study of regulatory T cells in long-lasting Graves disease. TCRdb ran MiXCR on the multiplex PCR reads and lists one entry per CDR3 protein. The sample yields around 460,000 distinct CDR3 sequences, about 20% seen once. Source: peripheral blood mononuclear cells (PBMCs), taken when the disease was refractory, from a patient treated with antithyroid drugs. These receptors were taken from a female donor with Graves disease. Each CDR3 is given with its conserved first and last residue. A D gene is named only where the DNA matches it firmly. Clone size is not always given. Where it is, it says once, few, many or a class for expanded clones.

many	NA	TRBV2	TRBJ2-2	TGTGCCAGCCACCTGAGGGAATCCGGGGAGCTGTTTTTT	CASHLRESGELFF
many	NA	TRBV12-5	TRBJ1-5	TGTGCTAGTGGTTTGGTACCAATTCCCGAGAATCACACCGAACAGCATTTT	CASGLVPIPENHTEQHF
NA	TRBD1	TRBV19	TRBJ2-7	TGTGCCAGTAGTCCTATGACAGGGGAATACGAGCAGTACTTC	CASSPMTGEYEQYF
NA	NA	TRBV10-3	TRBJ2-7	TGTGCCATCAGTGAGCACAACTCCTACGAGCAGTACTTC	CAISEHNSYEQYF
NA	NA	TRBV7-9	TRBJ2-5	TGTGCCAGCAGCTTAGGTAATCCGTACCAAGAGACCCAGTACTTC	CASSLGNPYQETQYF
few	NA	TRBV19	TRBJ2-2	TGTGCCAGTAGTAGTTCGGGACATCAGGGCCGAATCACCGGGGAGCTGTTTTTT	CASSSSGHQGRITGELFF
many	NA	TRBV14	TRBJ1-1	TGTGCCAGCAGCCAAGTGGCTGACACTGAAGCTTTCTTT	CASSQVADTEAFF
NA	NA	TRBV7-9	TRBJ2-2	TGTGCCAGCAGATATCTTGCGAACACCGGGGAGCTGTTTTTT	CASRYLANTGELFF
NA	NA	TRBV19	TRBJ1-2	TGTGCCACCAACCCGGAGGGCCCTGCTAACTATGGCTACACCTTC	CATNPEGPANYGYTF
few	NA	TRBV29-1	TRBJ1-1	TGCAGCGTGTTGACAAACACTGAAGCTTTCTTT	CSVLTNTEAFF
many	TRBD1	TRBV28	TRBJ1-5	TGTGCCAGCAGTCCACGGACAGGGGCTAATCAGCCCCAGCATTTT	CASSPRTGANQPQHF
once	TRBD2	TRBV6-9	TRBJ2-1	TGTGCCAGTCTACTAGCGAGTACCTACAATGAGCAGTTCTTC	CASLLASTYNEQFF
many	NA	TRBV3-1	TRBJ1-1	TGTGCCAGCAGCCAAGATGGCACGAGGGGTGCTGAAGCTTTCTTT	CASSQDGTRGAEAFF
NA	NA	TRBV18	TRBJ2-7	TGTGCCAGCTCACCGGTGGAGGGAGGCGAGCAGTACTTC	CASSPVEGGEQYF
NA	NA	TRBV11-2	TRBJ1-1	TGTGCCAGCAGCTTAGATATGGCCATCGAAGCTTTCTTT	CASSLDMAIEAFF
many	TRBD2	TRBV6-5	TRBJ2-7	TGTGCCAGCAGTTACGCGCGGGAGGCCCTCGGCTACGAGCAGTACTTC	CASSYAREALGYEQYF
few	NA	TRBV3-1	TRBJ1-5	TGTGCCAGCAGCCAAGGCACGGGCGCGGGTCAGCCCCAGCATTTT	CASSQGTGAGQPQHF
NA	NA	TRBV5-5	TRBJ2-7	TGTGCCAGCAGCTTGTGGTCCTACGAGCAGTACTTC	CASSLWSYEQYF
few	TRBD1	TRBV25-1	TRBJ1-5	TGTGCCAGCACCGGAGGGACAGATAATCAGCCCCAGCATTTT	CASTGGTDNQPQHF
many	NA	TRBV28	TRBJ1-1	TGTGCCAGCAGTTTATCCGGGGGGACTCTCGCTTTCTTT	CASSLSGGTLAFF
few	NA	TRBV25-1	TRBJ1-4	TGTGCCAGCAGTGAATTAGGTGCAGGGACTAATGAAAAACTGTTTTTT	CASSELGAGTNEKLFF
few	TRBD1	TRBV6-1	TRBJ2-4	TGTGCCAGCACAAACGGACAGGGAGCCAAAAACATTCAGTACTTC	CASTNGQGAKNIQYF
NA	NA	TRBV10-3	TRBJ2-3	TGTGCCATCAAAAAACGGGACGGCCATACAGATACGCAGTATTTT	CAIKKRDGHTDTQYF
many	TRBD2	TRBV6-1	TRBJ2-7	TGTGCCAGCAGTGGATCCCGGGCTAGCGGGCCTCTCTACGAGCAGTACTTC	CASSGSRASGPLYEQYF
many	NA	TRBV28	TRBJ2-7	TGTGCCAGCAGCTTCGACTACGAGCAGTACTTC	CASSFDYEQYF
few	NA	TRBV29-1	TRBJ1-1	TGCAGCGTTGAGTCCATCACGAGGACTGAAGCTTTCTTT	CSVESITRTEAFF
many	NA	TRBV28	TRBJ1-1	TGTGCCAGCAGTTTAGGGGACGCGAACACTGAAGCTTTCTTT	CASSLGDANTEAFF
NA	TRBD2	TRBV28	TRBJ2-1	TGTGCCAGCAGTCCCCGGGGACTAGCGGGAGCCCATGAGCAGTTCTTC	CASSPRGLAGAHEQFF
NA	NA	TRBV28	TRBJ2-7	TGTGCCAGCAGTTTACTAAGGTACGAGCAGTACTTC	CASSLLRYEQYF
many	NA	TRBV6-1	TRBJ1-5	TGTGCCAGCACTGACCGAGGTGGTAGCAATCAGCCCCAGCATTTT	CASTDRGGSNQPQHF
many	NA	TRBV15	TRBJ2-7	TGTGCCACCAGCAGAGATCCGGGACCACGGTACGAGCAGTACTTC	CATSRDPGPRYEQYF
many	NA	TRBV2	TRBJ1-5	TGTGCCAGCAGTGTTGGGGGCGATCAGCCCCAGCATTTT	CASSVGGDQPQHF
many	TRBD1	TRBV6-1	TRBJ1-2	TGTGCCAGCAGAGACAGGGGAGTCGGCGGCTACACCTTC	CASRDRGVGGYTF
few	NA	TRBV20-1	TRBJ2-5	TGCAGTGCGCGCAAGGCGGGCCCTTTGGTGACCCAGTACTTC	CSARKAGPLVTQYF
NA	TRBD1	TRBV7-2	TRBJ2-3	TGTGCCAGCAGCCGCGGACAGGGGGCGGATACGCAGTATTTT	CASSRGQGADTQYF
NA	TRBD1	TRBV6-5	TRBJ1-4	TGTGCCAGCAGTTACTCGGGAACGACAGGGCAGAAACTGTTTTTT	CASSYSGTTGQKLFF
NA	NA	TRBV14	TRBJ1-5	TGTGCCAGCAGCCAAGAAGGCTTCAATCAGCCCCAGCATTTT	CASSQEGFNQPQHF
few	TRBD1	TRBV20-1	TRBJ1-5	TGCAGTGCAACTGGGACAGGAGGAGATCAGCCCCAGCATTTT	CSATGTGGDQPQHF
once	NA	TRBV6-1	TRBJ2-5	TGCGCCAGCAGCCGCGTTGATCGGGAGACCCAGTACTTC	CASSRVDRETQYF
NA	NA	TRBV20-1	TRBJ2-5	TGCAGTGCTAGAGATCTTGAGACCCAGTACTTC	CSARDLETQYF
many	NA	TRBV28	TRBJ1-2	TGTGCCAGCAGCCCCCCAGTCCTCAATGGCTACACCTTC	CASSPPVLNGYTF
few	NA	TRBV5-5	TRBJ1-2	TGTGCCAGCAGCTTCTCCCTCTCGTCGGGCTATGGCTACACCTTC	CASSFSLSSGYGYTF
few	TRBD2	TRBV7-8	TRBJ2-4	TGTGCCAGCAGCCCAGCTAGCGGGGGGGCCAAAGGAAACATTCAGTACTTC	CASSPASGGAKGNIQYF
many	NA	TRBV11-3	TRBJ2-7	TGTGCCAGCAGCTTAGATGGTCCCAGGGACTACGAGCAGTACTTC	CASSLDGPRDYEQYF
NA	NA	TRBV30	TRBJ1-3	TGTGCCTGTGACAGAGGGCAGCCCTCTGGAAACACCATATATTTT	CACDRGQPSGNTIYF
few	NA	TRBV29-1	TRBJ2-7	TGCAGCGTTGCGGCAGGGGCAGGGTACGAGCAGTACTTC	CSVAAGAGYEQYF
many	NA	TRBV12-3/TRBV12-4	TRBJ2-7	TGTGCCAGCAGTTCACAACAGGGATCCTACGAGCAGTACTTC	CASSSQQGSYEQYF
NA	NA	TRBV19	TRBJ1-4	TGTGCCAGTAACGGTCGGACTCAGAGTCATGCAACTAATGAAAAACTGTTTTTT	CASNGRTQSHATNEKLFF
many	NA	TRBV28	TRBJ1-5	TGTGCCAGCAGTATTGACCGGGACACAAATAGCAATCAGCCCCAGCATTTT	CASSIDRDTNSNQPQHF
NA	NA	TRBV3-1	TRBJ1-5	TGTGCCAGCAGCCAAGACGGAGGGGTTGGCAATCAGCCCCAGCATTTT	CASSQDGGVGNQPQHF
NA	NA	TRBV7-3	TRBJ1-1	TGTGCCAGCAGCTTAACGGTGGTGGGTCAGAACGGTGAAGCTTTCTTT	CASSLTVVGQNGEAFF
many	TRBD1	TRBV6-1	TRBJ1-5	TGTGCCAGCAGGCCCGGACAGGGCAGCAATCAGCCCCAGCATTTT	CASRPGQGSNQPQHF
NA	TRBD2	TRBV9	TRBJ2-5	TGTGCCAGCAGCCCATCCCCCCGAGCGGGGGGCACCATCCAAGAGACCCAGTACTTC	CASSPSPRAGGTIQETQYF
NA	NA	TRBV6-1	TRBJ2-5	TGTGCCAGCAGCCATCGAAGGGGAGTTAGAGAGACCCAGTACTTC	CASSHRRGVRETQYF
few	TRBD2	TRBV6-1	TRBJ2-2	TGTGCCAGCAGATCCCGGGGGGGGAACACCGGGGAGCTGTTTTTT	CASRSRGGNTGELFF
many	NA	TRBV2	TRBJ1-2	TGTGCCAGCAGGAGGGTTAGGGGCTACACCTTC	CASRRVRGYTF
few	NA	TRBV20-1	TRBJ2-5	TGCAGTGCTTGGGTTAACCAAGAGACCCAGTACTTC	CSAWVNQETQYF
few	TRBD1	TRBV7-9	TRBJ1-6	TGTGCCAGCAGCTTTGGGCCGACAGGGGACCTCCACTTT	CASSFGPTGDLHF
many	NA	TRBV29-1	TRBJ1-2	TGCAGCGTCCTTCCCCGATCCTATGGCTACACCTTC	CSVLPRSYGYTF